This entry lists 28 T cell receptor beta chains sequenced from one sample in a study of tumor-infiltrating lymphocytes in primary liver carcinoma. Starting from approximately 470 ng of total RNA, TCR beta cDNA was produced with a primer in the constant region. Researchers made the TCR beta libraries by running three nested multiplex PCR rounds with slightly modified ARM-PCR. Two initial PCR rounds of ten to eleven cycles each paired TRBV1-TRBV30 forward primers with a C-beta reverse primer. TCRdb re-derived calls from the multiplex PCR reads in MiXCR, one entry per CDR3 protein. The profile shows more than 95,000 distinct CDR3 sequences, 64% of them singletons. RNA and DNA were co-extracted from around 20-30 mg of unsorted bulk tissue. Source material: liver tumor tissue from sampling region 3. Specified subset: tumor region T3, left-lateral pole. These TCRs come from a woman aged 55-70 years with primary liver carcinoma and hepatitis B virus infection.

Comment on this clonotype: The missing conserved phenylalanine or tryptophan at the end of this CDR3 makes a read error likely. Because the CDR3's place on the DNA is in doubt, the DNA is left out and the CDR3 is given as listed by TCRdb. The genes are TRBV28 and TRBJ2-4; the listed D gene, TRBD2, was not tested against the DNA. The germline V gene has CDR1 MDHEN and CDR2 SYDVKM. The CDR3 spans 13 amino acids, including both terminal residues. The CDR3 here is CASSSSATRFVDS.

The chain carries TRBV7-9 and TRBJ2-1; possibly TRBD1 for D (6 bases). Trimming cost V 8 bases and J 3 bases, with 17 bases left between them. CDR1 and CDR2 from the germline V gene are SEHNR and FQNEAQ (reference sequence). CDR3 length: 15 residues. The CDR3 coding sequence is TGTGCCAGCTTACCCCGGACAGTGAGCTACAATGAGCAGTTCTTC. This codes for CASLPRTVSYNEQFF.

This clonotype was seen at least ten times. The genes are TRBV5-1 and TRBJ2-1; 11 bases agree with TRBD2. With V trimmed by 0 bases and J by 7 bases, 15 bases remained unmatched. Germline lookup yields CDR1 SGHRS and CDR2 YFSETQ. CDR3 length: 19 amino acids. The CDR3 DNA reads TGCGCCAGCAGCTTGGTGGGCCTAGCGGGAGGCCCAGGTAAGAATGAGCAGTTCTTC. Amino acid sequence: CASSLVGLAGGPGKNEQFF. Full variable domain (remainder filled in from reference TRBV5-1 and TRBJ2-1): KAGVTQTPRYLIKTRGQQVTLSCSPISGHRSVSWYQQTPGQGLQFLFEYFSETQRNKGNFPGRFSGRQFSNSRSEMNVSTLELGDSALYLCASSLVGLAGGPGKNEQFFGPGTRLTVL.

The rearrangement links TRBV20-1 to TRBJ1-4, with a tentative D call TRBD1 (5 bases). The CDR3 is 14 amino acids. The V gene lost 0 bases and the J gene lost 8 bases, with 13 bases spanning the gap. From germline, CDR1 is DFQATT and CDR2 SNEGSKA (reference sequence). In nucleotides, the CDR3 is TGCAGTGCTAGAGATACGGGGGGTGGCGAAAAACTGTTTTTT. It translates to CSARDTGGGEKLFF.

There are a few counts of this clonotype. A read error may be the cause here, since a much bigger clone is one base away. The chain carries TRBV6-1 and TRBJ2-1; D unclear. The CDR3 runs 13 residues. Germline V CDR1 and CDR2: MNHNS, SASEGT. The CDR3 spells CVSTKTLYNEQFF. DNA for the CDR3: TGTGTCAGCACGAAGACCCTGTACAATGAGCAGTTCTTC.

CDR3 nucleotide sequence: TGTGCCAGCAGCTCCACTGGTGTAAATACGCAGTATTTT. It translates to CASSSTGVNTQYF. The chain joins TRBV7-9 to TRBJ2-3; D unresolved. This CDR3 contains 13 residues. The V end lost 4 bases, the J end lost 7 bases, and 12 bases lay between the germline ends. Germline CDR1 SEHNR, CDR2 FQNEAQ (reference sequence). The whole variable domain, filled in from reference TRBV7-9 and TRBJ2-3, reads DTGVSQNPRHKITKRGQNVTFRCDPISEHNRLYWYRQTLGQGPEFLTYFQNEAQLEKSRLLSDRFSAERPKGSFSTLEIQRTEQGDSAMYLCASSSTGVNTQYFGPGTRLTVL.

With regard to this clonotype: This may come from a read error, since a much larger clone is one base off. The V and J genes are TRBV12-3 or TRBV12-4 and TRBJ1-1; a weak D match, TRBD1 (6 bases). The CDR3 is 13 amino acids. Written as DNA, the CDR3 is TGTGCCACCAGTTTCACCAGGGGCCCTGAAGCTTTCTTT. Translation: CATSFTRGPEAFF.

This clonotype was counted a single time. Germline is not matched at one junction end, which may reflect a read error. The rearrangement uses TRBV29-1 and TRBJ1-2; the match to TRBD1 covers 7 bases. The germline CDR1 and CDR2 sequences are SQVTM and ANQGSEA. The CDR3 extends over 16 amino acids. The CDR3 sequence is CSVDPWTGLVSYDYTF. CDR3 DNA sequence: TGCAGCGTTGACCCGTGGACAGGACTTGTCTCCTATGACTACACCTTC.

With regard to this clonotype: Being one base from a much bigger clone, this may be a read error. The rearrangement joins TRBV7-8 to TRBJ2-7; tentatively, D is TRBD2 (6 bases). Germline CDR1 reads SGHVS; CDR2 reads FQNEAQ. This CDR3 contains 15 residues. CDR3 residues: CASSGRAGPPYERYF. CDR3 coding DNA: TGTGCCAGCAGCGGAAGGGCGGGGCCCCCCTACGAGCGGTACTTC.

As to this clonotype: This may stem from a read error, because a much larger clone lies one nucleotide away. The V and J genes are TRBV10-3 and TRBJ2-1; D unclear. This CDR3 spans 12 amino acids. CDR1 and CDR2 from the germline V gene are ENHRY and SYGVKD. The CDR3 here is CAFSGQYNEQFF. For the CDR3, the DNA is TGTGCCTTCAGTGGTCAGTACAATGAGCAGTTCTTC.

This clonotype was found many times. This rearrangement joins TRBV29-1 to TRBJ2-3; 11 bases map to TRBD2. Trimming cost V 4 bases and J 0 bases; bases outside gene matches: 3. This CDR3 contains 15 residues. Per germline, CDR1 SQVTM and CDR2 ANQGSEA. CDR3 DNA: TGCAGCGTTGCTGGGACTAGCGGCAGCACAGATACGCAGTATTTT. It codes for CSVAGTSGSTDTQYF.

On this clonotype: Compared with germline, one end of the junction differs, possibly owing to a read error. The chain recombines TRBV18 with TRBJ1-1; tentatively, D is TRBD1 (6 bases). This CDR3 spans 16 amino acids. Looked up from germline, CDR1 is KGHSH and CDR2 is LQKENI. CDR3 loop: CANSPPSQGSNTEAFF. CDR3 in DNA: TGTGCCAACTCACCACCATCTCAGGGGTCTAACACTGAAGCTTTCTTT.

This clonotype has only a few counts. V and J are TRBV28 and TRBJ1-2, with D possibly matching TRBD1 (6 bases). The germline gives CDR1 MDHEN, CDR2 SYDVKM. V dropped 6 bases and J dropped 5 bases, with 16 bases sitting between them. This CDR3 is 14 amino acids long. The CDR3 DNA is TGTGCCAGCAGCCCTCGGGGGGGCTGGTATGGCTACACCTTC. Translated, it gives CASSPRGGWYGYTF.

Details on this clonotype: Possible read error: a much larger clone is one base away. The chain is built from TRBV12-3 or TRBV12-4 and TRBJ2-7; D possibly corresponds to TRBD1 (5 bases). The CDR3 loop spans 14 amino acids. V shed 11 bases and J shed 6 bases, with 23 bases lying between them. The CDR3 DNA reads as TGTGCCGGCAACCAAGGCAACGGTGGGGCCGAGCAGTACTTC. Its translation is CAGNQGNGGAEQYF.

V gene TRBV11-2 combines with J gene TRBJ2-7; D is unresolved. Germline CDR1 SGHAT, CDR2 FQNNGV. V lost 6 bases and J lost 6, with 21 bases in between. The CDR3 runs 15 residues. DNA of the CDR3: TGTGCCAGCAGTCCCTCTAACGCTGCAACCTCCGAGCAGTACTTC. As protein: CASSPSNAATSEQYF.

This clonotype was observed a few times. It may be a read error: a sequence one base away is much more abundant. The CDR3 bases are TGTGTCAGCAGTCTCTGGACAGGAATGAACACTGAAGCTTTCTTT. As protein: CVSSLWTGMNTEAFF. The chain has TRBV12-3 or TRBV12-4 and TRBJ1-1; 7 nucleotides agree with TRBD1. The CDR3 covers 15 residues.

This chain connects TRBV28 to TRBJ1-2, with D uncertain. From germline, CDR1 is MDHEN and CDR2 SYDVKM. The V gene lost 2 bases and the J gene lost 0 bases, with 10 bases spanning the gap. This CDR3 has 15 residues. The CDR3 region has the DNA TGTGCCAGCAGTTTAAACACTATCGCTAACTATGGCTACACCTTC. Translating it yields CASSLNTIANYGYTF.

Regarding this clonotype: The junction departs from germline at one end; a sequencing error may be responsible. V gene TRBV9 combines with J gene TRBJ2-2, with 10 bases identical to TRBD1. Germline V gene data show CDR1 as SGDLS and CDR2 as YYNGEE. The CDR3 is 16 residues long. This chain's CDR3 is CASSAGTGAGTGELFF. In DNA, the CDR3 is TGTGCCAGCAGCGCCGGGACAGGGGCGGGTACCGGGGAACTGTTTTTT.

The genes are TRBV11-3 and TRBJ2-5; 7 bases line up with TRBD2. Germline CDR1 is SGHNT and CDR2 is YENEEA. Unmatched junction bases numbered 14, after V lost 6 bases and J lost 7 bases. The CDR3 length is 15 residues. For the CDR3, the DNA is TGTGCCAGCAGGCAGACCCAGCAGGGCGGGGGGACCCAGTACTTC. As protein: CASRQTQQGGGTQYF.

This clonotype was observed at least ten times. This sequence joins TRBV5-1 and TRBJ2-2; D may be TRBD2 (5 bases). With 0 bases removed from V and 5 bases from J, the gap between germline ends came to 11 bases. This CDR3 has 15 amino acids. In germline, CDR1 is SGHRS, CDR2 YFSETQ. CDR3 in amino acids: CASSLARSGTGELFF. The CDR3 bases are TGCGCCAGCAGCTTGGCCAGATCGGGGACCGGGGAGCTGTTTTTT.

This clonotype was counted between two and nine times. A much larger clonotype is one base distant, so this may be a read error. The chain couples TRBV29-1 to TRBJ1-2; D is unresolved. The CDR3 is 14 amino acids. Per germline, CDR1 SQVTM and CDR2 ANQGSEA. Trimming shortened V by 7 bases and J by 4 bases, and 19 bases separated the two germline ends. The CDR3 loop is CSASAVSVSYGYTF. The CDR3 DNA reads TGCAGCGCCTCAGCGGTGTCGGTGAGCTATGGCTACACCTTC.

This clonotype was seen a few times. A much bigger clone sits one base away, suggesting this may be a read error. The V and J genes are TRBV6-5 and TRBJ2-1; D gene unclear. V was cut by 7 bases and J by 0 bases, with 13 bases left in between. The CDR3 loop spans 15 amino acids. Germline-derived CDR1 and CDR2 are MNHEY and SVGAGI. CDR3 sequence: CASTEVGSSYNEQFF. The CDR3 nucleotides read TGTGCCAGCACCGAAGTGGGAAGCTCCTACAATGAGCAGTTCTTC.

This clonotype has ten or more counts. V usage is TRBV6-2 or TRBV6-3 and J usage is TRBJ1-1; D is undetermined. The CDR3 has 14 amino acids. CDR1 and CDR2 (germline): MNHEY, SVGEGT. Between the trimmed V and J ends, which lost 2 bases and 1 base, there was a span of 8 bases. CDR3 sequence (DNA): TGTGCCAGCAGTTACCAACAGAAGAACACTGAAGCTTTCTTT. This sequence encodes CASSYQQKNTEAFF.

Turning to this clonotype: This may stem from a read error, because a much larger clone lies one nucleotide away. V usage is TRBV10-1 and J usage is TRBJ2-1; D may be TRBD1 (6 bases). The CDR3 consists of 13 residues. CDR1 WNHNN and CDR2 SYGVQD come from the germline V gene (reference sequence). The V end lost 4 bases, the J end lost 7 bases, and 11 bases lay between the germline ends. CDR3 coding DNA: TGCGCCAGCAGTGGGGGGCCAGAGAATGAGCAGTTCTTC. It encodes CASSGGPENEQFF.

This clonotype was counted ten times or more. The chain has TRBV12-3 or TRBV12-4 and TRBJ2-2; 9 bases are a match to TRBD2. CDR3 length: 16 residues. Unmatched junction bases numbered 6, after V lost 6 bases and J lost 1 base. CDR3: CASRSPTSGNTGELFF. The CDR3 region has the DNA TGTGCCAGCAGGAGTCCGACTAGCGGGAACACCGGGGAGCTGTTTTTT.

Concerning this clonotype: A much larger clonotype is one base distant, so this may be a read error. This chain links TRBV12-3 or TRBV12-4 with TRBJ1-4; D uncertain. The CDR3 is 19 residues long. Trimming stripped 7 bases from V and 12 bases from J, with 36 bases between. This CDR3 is CASTLKPLSTGGHQEELFF. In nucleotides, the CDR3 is TGTGCCAGCACCCTAAAGCCCCTCTCGACGGGAGGGCACCAGGAAGAACTGTTTTTT.

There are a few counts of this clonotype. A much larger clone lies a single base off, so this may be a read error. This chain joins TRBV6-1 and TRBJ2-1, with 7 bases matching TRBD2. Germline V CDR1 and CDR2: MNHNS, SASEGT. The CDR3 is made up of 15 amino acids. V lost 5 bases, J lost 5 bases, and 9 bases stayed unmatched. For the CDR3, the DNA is TGTGCCAGCAGTAGGATAGCGGGTTCAAACAATGAGCAGTTCTTC. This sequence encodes CASSRIAGSNNEQFF.

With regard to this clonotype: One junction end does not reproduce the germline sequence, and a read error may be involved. The CDR3 sequence is CASGRGGPSYEQFF. In DNA, the CDR3 is TGCGCCAGCGGTCGGGGCGGGCCCTCCTATGAGCAGTTCTTC. The chain joins TRBV11-2 to TRBJ2-1; tentatively, D is TRBD1 or TRBD2 (5 bases each). This CDR3 spans 14 amino acids. CDR1 and CDR2 (germline): SGHAT, FQNNGV.